This entry concerns a single TCR beta chain. Primers: 60 Vbeta forward and 13 Jbeta reverse. The assay was immunoSEQ multiplex PCR, and TCRdb's table has in-frame clones only and misses some. The sample has 210,000 or so clones, roughly 73% seen once. The CDR3 consists of 13 residues. V was pared by 6 bases and J by 6 bases, with 12 bases between. Germline CDR1 reads MNHEY; CDR2 reads SVGAGI. This specimen comes from a study of cytomegalovirus exposure and HLA in healthy donors. The sequencing sample was made of PBMCs. This chain uses TRBV6-5 with TRBJ1-5; D ambiguous. The TCR comes from a boy under 18 in good health and CMV-seronegative. The CDR3 sequence is CASRPRGIQPQHF. Written as DNA, the CDR3 is TGTGCCAGCAGACCACGGGGAATTCAGCCCCAGCATTTT.